This TCR beta chain appears in the sequencing data of a study of blood T cells in healthy people across ages. Study conclusions and caveats: Per million T cells, TCR beta diversity dropped roughly linearly as age increased. Shifts in expanded clonotypes may have been confounded by donor CMV status, which was unknown.

This CDR3 is built from 12 residues. The germline gives CDR1 SNHLY, CDR2 FYNNEI. Trimming removed 6 bases at V and 8 bases at J, with 11 bases between. Russia was home to the donors, healthy Caucasian individuals aged about 6 to 90. The use of a sample-barcoded 5' primer and a J-beta primer mix characterized a second PCR of about 7 to 12 cycles. TCRdb re-called the 5' RACE reads through MiXCR, storing one row per CDR3 protein. The data show under 800,000 distinct CDR3 sequences, under 25% seen once. As for this clonotype: The target antigen is unknown.

This TCR was sampled from a man in his sixties or seventies in good health. Sequenced input: blood. V and J are TRBV2 and TRBJ2-1, with D uncertain. Here the CDR3 DNA reads TGTGCCAGCAGCCCTCACTGGGATGAGCAGTTCTTC. The encoded protein is CASSPHWDEQFF.